This T cell receptor beta chain was sequenced for a study of CDR3 diversity in severe acne. From the PCR reads, TCRdb called clonotypes with MiXCR, one entry per CDR3 protein. The table shows some 85,000 distinct CDR3 sequences, with around 54% occurring only once. This clonotype showed up just a few times. The CDR3 totals 14 residues. Trimming took 5 bases from V and 0 from J; bases not matched to a gene: 3. The sequenced material came from blood. This sequence originates from a male donor with severe acne vulgaris. The chain employs TRBV12-3 or TRBV12-4 and TRBJ1-1; 7 bases match TRBD1. This CDR3 is CASSPGGVNTEAFF. For the CDR3, the DNA is TGTGCCAGCAGTCCAGGGGGGGTGAACACTGAAGCTTTCTTT.